This T cell receptor (beta chain) was obtained from a study of blood T cell repertoires in COVID-19. The germline V gene has CDR1 LGHNA and CDR2 YSLEER. The CDR3 consists of 14 residues. The V end was cut by 3 bases, the J end by 10 bases, with 18 bases between. Participants, 18 to 89 years old, spanned around 25 US areas. Clinical histories supplied by participants themselves formed the basis of cohort assignment. Per the original data handling: Researchers report that nucleated cell counts were estimated from reference gene primer amplification. The data were produced by immunoSEQ multiplex PCR, yet TCRdb's version contains in-frame clones alone and is incomplete. Clone size and the V and J calls come from that table; the DNA yielded D and trimming. The sample comprises some 150,000 clones, around four fifths of which are singletons, and roughly 4% rests with the top ten.

Specimen: PBMCs or T cells enriched from blood (not recorded which). The clonotype was recovered from a woman aged 50 to 60 in a cohort exposed to, infected with or recovered from COVID-19 (not recorded which). This sequence joins TRBV4-3 and TRBJ1-2, with D tentatively TRBD1 (5 bases). CDR3 in amino acids: CASSQLGVGAPYTF. The DNA for the CDR3 is TGCGCCAGCAGCCAGTTAGGGGTAGGAGCGCCCTACACCTTC.